This entry lists 6 T cell receptor beta chains sequenced from one sample in a study of blood T cell repertoires in COVID-19. Clones were sequenced by immunoSEQ multiplex PCR, and TCRdb holds only the in-frame ones, with some missing. The table has some 250,000 clones, 86% seen once. The material sequenced was peripheral blood. The receptors derive from a man aged 60 to 75 with acute or convalescent COVID-19.

The rearrangement uses TRBV4-3 and TRBJ1-6; 7 bases are a match to TRBD1. V shed 1 base, J shed 4 bases, and the junction held 4 bases outside the gene matches. The CDR3 extends over 16 amino acids. Germline CDR1 and CDR2: LGHNA and YSLEER. In DNA, the CDR3 is TGCGCCAGCAGCCAAGCAGGGGGTCGGTATAATTCACCCCTCCACTTT. It is translated as CASSQAGGRYNSPLHF.

The chain combines TRBV25-1 with TRBJ1-5; unclear D gene. V was trimmed by 4 bases and J by 1 base, leaving 5 bases between them. CDR3 length: 13 amino acids. CDR1 and CDR2 from the germline V gene are MGHDK and SYGVNS. This CDR3 reads CASSVASNQPQHF. CDR3 coding DNA: TGTGCCAGCAGTGTTGCGAGCAATCAGCCCCAGCATTTT.

CDR3 DNA sequence: TGTGCCAGCAGCTTAATGGGAGGGGGTACTGAAGCTTTCTTT. It specifies CASSLMGGGTEAFF. The chain recombines TRBV7-3 with TRBJ1-1, with D maybe TRBD1 (6 bases). The CDR3 totals 14 residues. CDR1 SGHTA and CDR2 FQGTGA come from the germline V gene. V dropped 1 base and J dropped 5 bases, with 11 bases sitting between them.

This clone has at least ten counts. CDR3 residues: CATSRERGIGNTIYF. The CDR3 nucleotides read TGTGCCACCAGCAGAGAAAGAGGGATAGGAAACACCATATATTTT. The chain uses TRBV15 and TRBJ1-3, with unresolved D. The ends were cut back, 0 bases at V and 4 bases at J, with 10 bases in the middle. This CDR3 has 15 amino acids. Germline CDR1 and CDR2: LNHNV and YYDKDF (reference sequence).

V and J are TRBV7-3 and TRBJ2-7, with 7 bases identical to TRBD2. Germline values: CDR1 SGHTA, CDR2 FQGTGA. This CDR3 is 16 amino acids long. Losses at the gene ends were 2 bases for V and 2 bases for J; bases not matched to a gene: 9. The CDR3 region is CASSLGAGVGTYEQYF. Here the CDR3 DNA reads TGTGCCAGCAGCTTAGGGGCGGGAGTGGGGACCTACGAGCAGTACTTC.

This clone was recorded many times. This CDR3 is CASSHGRGGQPQHF. CDR3 DNA sequence: TGTGCCAGCAGCCATGGGAGGGGAGGGCAGCCCCAGCATTTT. V is TRBV3-1 (or the pseudogene TRBV3-2) and J is TRBJ1-5; tentative D call: TRBD1 (5 bases). V was pared by 3 bases and J by 7 bases, with 13 bases between. This CDR3 has 14 residues. CDR1 and CDR2 from the germline V gene are LGHDT and YNNKEL (reference sequence).